This passage covers 14 T cell receptor beta chains from one sample sequenced in a study of neurological immune-mediated disorders. TCRdb called the 5' RACE reads again in MiXCR, with one record for every CDR3 protein. The data show approximately 48,000 distinct CDR3 sequences, over 15% seen once. The sequencing input was PBMCs. The receptors shown here come from a man between 60 and 75 years old in good health.

This clonotype showed up many times. The chain uses TRBV7-8 and TRBJ2-5; D is perhaps TRBD1 or TRBD2 (7 bases each). The V and J ends lost 1 base and 7 bases respectively, with 13 bases between them. Germline values: CDR1 SGHVS, CDR2 FQNEAQ. CDR3 length: 14 amino acids. CDR3 sequence: CASSLEPGGATQYF. The CDR3 DNA reads TGTGCCAGCAGCTTAGAACCAGGGGGGGCGACCCAGTACTTC.

This clonotype was recorded many times. V and J are TRBV3-1 and TRBJ1-5; TRBD1 agrees at 9 bases. CDR3 length: 15 amino acids. The V gene end was trimmed by 5 bases and the J gene end by 7 bases; junction bases not matched to a gene: 9. The germline V gene has CDR1 LGHDT and CDR2 YNNKEL (reference sequence). The CDR3 here is CASSSTGGRGQPQHF. The DNA for the CDR3 is TGTGCCAGCAGCTCGACAGGGGGGAGAGGCCAGCCCCAGCATTTT.

This clonotype has at least ten counts. CDR3 region: CASSINRQGPYTGELFF. In DNA form, the CDR3 reads TGTGCCAGCAGCATAAATAGACAGGGCCCATACACCGGGGAGCTGTTTTTT. The chain uses TRBV6-5 and TRBJ2-2; 7 nucleotides align to TRBD1. The CDR3 length is 17 residues. After removal of 6 bases from V and 3 bases from J, the junction contained 13 bases not matched to a gene. Germline V CDR1 and CDR2: MNHEY, SVGAGI.

This clonotype was seen many times. The chain has TRBV5-6 and TRBJ2-1; no reliable D call. This CDR3 has 16 amino acids. Trimming took 4 bases from V and 7 from J, leaving 21 bases between them. Germline V gene data show CDR1 as SGHDT and CDR2 as YYEEEE. CDR3 sequence reads: CASSGWGRARSNEQFF. CDR3 nucleotide sequence: TGTGCCAGCAGCGGGTGGGGAAGGGCCCGATCTAATGAGCAGTTCTTC.

This clonotype was detected many times. The gene calls are TRBV3-1 and TRBJ1-6; D unclear. There are 13 residues in the CDR3. V lost 3 bases to trimming and J lost 8 bases, with 8 bases between them. Germline-derived CDR1 and CDR2 are LGHDT and YNNKEL (reference sequence). The DNA of the CDR3 is TGTGCCAGCAGCCATGGGGTCGATTCACCCCTCCACTTT. Protein sequence: CASSHGVDSPLHF.

This clonotype was counted many times. The V call is TRBV30, the J call TRBJ1-1, with D possibly matching TRBD1 (5 bases). Germline V lookup: CDR1 GTSNPN, CDR2 SVGIG (reference sequence). V shed 5 bases and J shed 1 base, with 17 bases lying between them. This CDR3 is 15 amino acids long. The DNA of the CDR3 is TGTGCCTGGGCCATTCGGGGGGGATGGAACACTGAAGCTTTCTTT. Translating gives CAWAIRGGWNTEAFF.

The sample holds many counts of this clonotype. The chain recombines TRBV7-9 with TRBJ1-1; D call uncertain. V gave up 1 base and J gave up 2 bases, with 11 bases separating them. The CDR3 has 15 amino acids. Germline assignment: CDR1 SEHNR and CDR2 FQNEAQ (reference sequence). This CDR3 reads CASSLDWQVNTEAFF. Here the CDR3 DNA reads TGTGCCAGCAGCTTAGATTGGCAGGTTAACACTGAAGCTTTCTTT.

This clonotype was seen repeatedly, ten times or more. The rearrangement uses TRBV20-1 and TRBJ2-2; D might be TRBD1 (6 bases). This CDR3 has 16 residues. In germline, CDR1 is DFQATT, CDR2 SNEGSKA (reference sequence). V lost 0 bases to trimming and J lost 0 bases, with 11 bases between them. The CDR3 DNA follows: TGCAGTGCTAGAGATTTCGGGACAACGAACACCGGGGAGCTGTTTTTT. The encoded protein is CSARDFGTTNTGELFF.

This clonotype was observed many times. The chain links TRBV6-2 or TRBV6-3 to TRBJ2-2; D may be TRBD1 or TRBD2 (5 bases each). This CDR3 has 17 amino acids. Per the germline V gene, CDR1 is MNHEY and CDR2 is SVGEGT. V was pared by 0 bases and J by 4 bases, with 15 bases between. CDR3 in amino acids: CASSYSNGRAGTGELFF. Here the CDR3 DNA reads TGTGCCAGCAGTTACTCGAACGGCAGGGCGGGCACCGGGGAGCTGTTTTTT.

Ten or more counts support this clonotype. The genes are TRBV28 and TRBJ2-2, with 7 positions matching TRBD1. This CDR3 has 13 residues. The ends lost 8 bases at V and 0 bases at J; junction bases unmatched: 0. Germline loops: CDR1 MDHEN, CDR2 SYDVKM. CDR3 sequence reads: CASGTANTGELFF. CDR3 coding DNA: TGTGCCAGCGGGACAGCGAACACCGGGGAGCTGTTTTTT.

This chain links TRBV6-2 or TRBV6-3 with TRBJ2-2; 8 bases fit TRBD2. From germline, CDR1 is MNHEY and CDR2 SVGEGT. This CDR3 is 15 amino acids long. Trimming took 2 bases from V and 6 from J; bases not matched to a gene: 5. The CDR3 nucleotides are TGTGCCAGCAGTTACAACGGGGGGGCCTCCGGGGAGCTGTTTTTT. Protein sequence: CASSYNGGASGELFF.

This clonotype was counted many times. The chain uses TRBV5-1 and TRBJ1-6; 7 bases are shared with TRBD1. This CDR3 has 14 residues. Looked up from germline, CDR1 is SGHRS and CDR2 is YFSETQ. The ends lost 3 bases at V and 6 bases at J; junction bases unmatched: 3. CDR3 in amino acids: CASSWDSPNSPLHF. As DNA, the CDR3 is TGCGCCAGCAGCTGGGACAGTCCTAATTCACCCCTCCACTTT. The full variable domain, its missing parts supplied by reference TRBV5-1 and TRBJ1-6, is KAGVTQTPRYLIKTRGQQVTLSCSPISGHRSVSWYQQTPGQGLQFLFEYFSETQRNKGNFPGRFSGRQFSNSRSEMNVSTLELGDSALYLCASSWDSPNSPLHFGNGTRLTVT.

This clonotype was observed at least ten times. The genes are TRBV7-2 and TRBJ2-5; the match to TRBD2 covers 9 bases. Germline loops: CDR1 SGHTA, CDR2 FQGNSA. V gave up 5 bases and J gave up 3 bases; unmatched junction bases: 4. This CDR3 contains 14 residues. CDR3 amino acids: CASSRRLAEETQYF. In DNA form, the CDR3 reads TGTGCCAGCAGCCGCCGACTAGCGGAAGAGACCCAGTACTTC.

In this sample, this clonotype turned up many times. This chain links TRBV5-5 with TRBJ2-1; 10 bases map to TRBD2. In germline, CDR1 is SGHKS, CDR2 YYEKEE (reference sequence). Trimming took 0 bases from V and 7 from J; bases not matched to a gene: 7. This CDR3 is built from 16 residues. The CDR3 bases are TGTGCCAGCAGCTTGGTGGCTAGCGGGAGTTTAAATGAGCAGTTCTTC. Translation: CASSLVASGSLNEQFF.